The source of this TCR beta chain is a study of breast tumors, draining lymph nodes, adjacent tissues. Study-wide points: Tumor repertoires ranked between lymph nodes and nontumor tissue in diversity, with V and J gene preferences. That most tumor T cells come from lymph nodes remained unproven. Tumor and nontumor repertoires were significantly more similar in luminal-like than in basal-like breast cancer.

A note on this clonotype: The antigen is not known.

Trimming stripped 4 bases from V and 3 bases from J, with 9 bases between. Per the germline V gene, CDR1 is SGHDN and CDR2 is FVKESK. CDR3 size: 13 residues. TCRdb re-called the multiplex PCR reads with MiXCR, one entry per CDR3 protein. This table has around 66,000 distinct CDR3 sequences, approximately 40% appearing once. Sequenced material: breast tumor tissue. The rearrangement links TRBV14 to TRBJ1-1; D call uncertain. This TCR derives from a female donor with breast cancer. Some clones in this sample may be carry-over from other donors' samples. In DNA, the CDR3 is TGTGCCAGCAGCCCGATAAGGGACACTGAAGCTTTCTTT. It codes for CASSPIRDTEAFF.